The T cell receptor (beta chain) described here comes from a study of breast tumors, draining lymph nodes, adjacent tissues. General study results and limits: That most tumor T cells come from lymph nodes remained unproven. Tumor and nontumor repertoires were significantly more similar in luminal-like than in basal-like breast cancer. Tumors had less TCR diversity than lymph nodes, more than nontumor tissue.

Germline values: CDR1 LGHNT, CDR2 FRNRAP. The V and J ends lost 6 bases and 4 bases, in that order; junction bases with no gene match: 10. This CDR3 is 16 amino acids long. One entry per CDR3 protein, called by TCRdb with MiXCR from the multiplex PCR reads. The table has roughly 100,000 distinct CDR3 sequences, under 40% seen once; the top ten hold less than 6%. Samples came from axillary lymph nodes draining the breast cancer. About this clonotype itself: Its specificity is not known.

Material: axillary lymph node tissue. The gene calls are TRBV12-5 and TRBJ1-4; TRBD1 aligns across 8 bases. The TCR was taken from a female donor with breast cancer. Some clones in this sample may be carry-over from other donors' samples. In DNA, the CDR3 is TGTGCTAGTGGCACAGGGGGACACGACCTTAATGAAAAACTGTTTTTT. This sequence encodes CASGTGGHDLNEKLFF.